This TCR beta chain was found in a study of blood T cell repertoires in COVID-19. At the level of the study: From the United States, Italy and Spain came samples of acute and convalescent COVID-19. Nucleic acid was either cDNA or gDNA, and it came from T cells, B-cell-depleted T cells, or PBMCs.

Original analysis: Estimation of nucleated cell counts relied on the amplification of reference gene primers. The assay was immunoSEQ multiplex PCR, and TCRdb's table has in-frame clones only and misses some. V and J calls and clone size follow that table, whereas D and trimming were derived from the DNA. The sample contains tens of thousands of clones, under 95% of which appear only once. The germline V gene encodes CDR1 SGHDT and CDR2 YYEEEE. V was pared by 4 bases and J by 2 bases, with 20 bases between. The CDR3 length is 17 residues. This sequence was found in a woman older than 75 with active or convalescent COVID-19. Sequencing was performed on peripheral blood. The V gene is TRBV5-6, the J gene TRBJ2-3; D might be TRBD2 (6 bases). In DNA, the CDR3 is TGTGCCAGCAGCCGCGTATACAGTGGCGGGGTCACAGATACGCAGTATTTT. Protein product: CASSRVYSGGVTDTQYF.